This TCR beta chain was sequenced in a study of metastatic and nonmetastatic thyroid tumors. Across the study: Patients with malignant and benign thyroid disease provided blood and tumor or nodule tissue, whose repertoires were compared. Overall study findings and caveats: As reported, TCR beta diversity in blood and tumor was significantly higher in malignant thyroid tumors than in benign nodules.

Via MiXCR, TCRdb re-called the PCR reads. The sample carries under 25,000 clones, 15% to 18% recorded once. In its sample, this clone was seen many times. Its specificity is not known. All patients reached thyroid surgery having received no treatment beforehand. The sample was blood. The source of this sequence is a female donor with papillary thyroid cancer or a benign thyroid nodule (not recorded which). Some clones in this sample may be carry-over from other donors' samples.

DNA of the CDR3: TGTGCCAGCAGCTTAGCGCTCTCCGGGGGTGAGCAGTACTTC. Protein: CASSLALSGGEQYF. This sequence joins TRBV7-9 and TRBJ2-7, with D perhaps matching TRBD2 (6 bases). The CDR3 consists of 14 residues. V was cut by 0 bases and J by 7 bases, with 13 bases left in between. CDR1 is SEHNR, CDR2 FQNEAQ, per germline (reference sequence).